This is a list of T cell receptor beta chains from one sample in a study of blood T cell repertoires in COVID-19. The assay was immunoSEQ multiplex PCR, and TCRdb's table has in-frame clones only and misses some. The top ten hold around 2% of the sample, which has 250,000 or so clones, roughly 79% seen once. The material sequenced was peripheral blood. Every receptor here comes from a woman older than 75 with acute or convalescent COVID-19. Each CDR3 is given without its conserved first and last residue.

j_call v_call cdr3_aa
TRBJ1-3 TRBV2 ASGGWTSGNTIY
TRBJ2-2 TRBV7-3 ASSSKGTSGPNTGELF
TRBJ2-2 TRBV4-3 ASSQPSGGPAGELF
TRBJ1-5 TRBV7-2 ASSLQEDQPQH
TRBJ2-2 TRBV30 AWSELNTGELF
TRBJ2-5 TRBV19 ASSGTGGSETQY
TRBJ2-7 TRBV14 ASSQDDRNPYEQY
TRBJ2-5 TRBV5-6 ASSLRVVQTRTQY
TRBJ1-2 TRBV7-3 ASSLAPGHTEGYT
TRBJ2-1 TRBV28 ASSLDAREKKQF
TRBJ2-1 TRBV19 ASSTGLAGKRSYNEQF
TRBJ1-2 TRBV7-2 ASSPVPGQGAEGYT
TRBJ2-3 TRBV30 AWSVTSGRAGTQY
TRBJ2-5 TRBV7-3 ASSLNPGGQETQY
TRBJ2-3 TRBV5-4 ASSLVGQGAPDTQY
TRBJ1-4 TRBV3-1/TRBV3-2 ASSQAGFGEKLF
TRBJ1-6 TRBV28 ASSLLGDRRSPLH
TRBJ2-7 TRBV11-2 ASSTGQNYEQY
TRBJ1-2 TRBV30 AWSKGPSYGYT
TRBJ1-1 TRBV7-2 ASSLRWTGPTVTEAF
TRBJ2-1 TRBV7-2 ASSTGTYNEQF
TRBJ2-3 TRBV14 ASSPTYGRVTQY
TRBJ1-1 TRBV18 ASSPPHRVTEAF
TRBJ1-6 TRBV2 ASRETGSASPLH
TRBJ2-3 TRBV7-9 ASSLDRLGLY
TRBJ1-3 TRBV9 ASSGTGNSGNTIY
TRBJ2-7 TRBV6-6 ASTEGQSSYEQY
TRBJ1-5 TRBV14 ASSQGSHQPQH
TRBJ2-5 TRBV30 AWSGRLTSGDQETQY
TRBJ2-5 TRBV7-3 ASSRLAGGRETQY